The clone carrying this T cell receptor beta chain was observed once. Its antigen is still unknown. The data originate from a study of cytomegalovirus exposure and HLA in healthy donors. Study at large: As released early, the data held roughly 85 million unique TCRs from HLA-typed donors. Study-wide results and caveats: HLA alleles were associated with fewer than 20,000 TCR beta sequences in a later analysis at 0.05 false discovery rate.

Both 60 Vbeta primers and 13 Jbeta primers went into the PCR. The assay was immunoSEQ multiplex PCR, and TCRdb's table has in-frame clones only and misses some. The table has about 190,000 clones, under 85% seen once. V dropped 0 bases and J dropped 7; count of bases not matched to a gene: 9. The CDR3 spans 17 residues. Germline V lookup: CDR1 LGHNA, CDR2 YNFKEQ. Sequences were obtained from PBMCs. This sequence joins TRBV4-2 and TRBJ2-1; 10 bases are a match to TRBD2. The TCR comes from a woman aged 18-35 years in good health and CMV-seronegative. The CDR3 spells CASSQEGLAGVGNEQFF. In DNA form, the CDR3 reads TGTGCCAGCAGCCAAGAAGGGCTAGCGGGAGTGGGGAATGAGCAGTTCTTC.